What follows are 3 T cell receptor beta chains derived from one specimen sequenced in a study of T cell changes during pregnancy in multiple sclerosis. Sequencing used immunoSEQ multiplex PCR; TCRdb keeps in-frame clones, though not all of them. This repertoire shows about 49,000 clones, 94% found once; its top ten account for 4.5% to 5.5%. Sequencing was performed on CD8+ T cells from peripheral blood mononuclear cells, taken before pregnancy. Every receptor here comes from a female donor with multiple sclerosis, enrolled in a pregnancy study.

This chain links TRBV19 with TRBJ1-1; a possible D gene is TRBD1 (5 bases). CDR3 length: 13 residues. CDR1 and CDR2 (germline): LNHDA, SQIVND (reference sequence). V was clipped by 6 bases and J by 2 bases, with 10 bases between them. The chain's CDR3 is CASRAGLNTEAFF. CDR3 DNA: TGTGCCAGTAGGGCGGGACTAAACACTGAAGCTTTCTTT.

The chain recombines TRBV12-5 with TRBJ1-2; 7 bases line up with TRBD1. In germline, CDR1 is LGHNT, CDR2 FRNRAP. V trimming: 5 bases; J trimming: 2 bases; junction bases outside the gene matches: 2. CDR3 size: 13 residues. The CDR3 here is CASGPTGNYGYTF. The CDR3 DNA sequence: TGTGCTAGTGGTCCGACAGGGAACTATGGCTACACCTTC. Full variable domain (remainder filled in from reference TRBV12-5 and TRBJ1-2): DARVTQTPRHKVTEMGQEVTMRCQPILGHNTVFWYRQTMMQGLELLAYFRNRAPLDDSGMPKDRFSAEMPDATLATLKIQPSEPRDSAVYFCASGPTGNYGYTFGSGTRLTVV.

The chain combines TRBV27 with TRBJ2-2, with a weak D call TRBD2 (5 bases). CDR1 and CDR2 from the germline V gene are MNHEY and SMNVEV (reference sequence). The CDR3 length is 13 residues. Trimming left V 3 bases short and J 5 bases short, with 7 bases between. The CDR3 DNA reads as TGTGCCAGCAGTTTCCCGGGGACCGGGGAGCTGTTTTTT. Its protein is CASSFPGTGELFF.